This section outlines one T cell receptor (beta chain) sequence together with its context. Its binding antigen is unknown. Base qualities are not recorded, but no much larger clone differs from it by a single base. The germline V gene (reference sequence) gives CDR1 as LNHDA and CDR2 as SQIVND. Spanning cysteine to phenylalanine, the CDR3 consists of 11 amino acids. Only the CDR3 DNA is retained, 33 bases long and in frame from the first base. Between the V and J ends, shortened by 6 bases and 4 bases respectively, the junction contains 6 bases. This entry comes from a study of T cell repertoires in cytomegalovirus infection (dated by TCRdb to about 2019). Background for the entire study: Alongside well-studied HLA-B-restricted epitopes, the peptide stimulations were aimed at recently identified HLA-C-restricted CMV epitopes, whose presentation resists viral immunomodulation. Donor HLA type was relevant to the analysis, as public TCR beta signatures indicated carriage of CMV infection together with the matching HLA type. The study at large found these results: Carriers of CMV infection plus the relevant HLA type were discriminated by the cumulative frequency of public TCR beta family members in the study cohort and in an independent roughly 380-donor cohort. The ex vivo response was dominated by HLA-C-restricted CMV-specific TCR beta clonotypes, and the single most frequent clonotype in two of eight donors was supplied by these HLA-C-restricted clonotypes.

These reads were obtained on an Illumina HiSeq 1500. TCRdb handled the public reads itself, with Q25 trimming in fastp and clone calling in MiXCR, and kept productive beta chains. Duplicate CDR3 protein sequences are folded into a single record with the most common DNA and genes. Within this sample are about 830,000 distinct CDR3 sequences, with around a third of them counted one time only. Roughly 12% of the sample goes to the ten largest clones. The treatment or condition label on this specimen signifies: in vitro stimulation with specific CMV peptide epitopes to enrich CMV-specific T cells. The sequenced sample was cultured CD8+ T cells from PBMCs, obtained from culture after CMV antigen stimulation. The receptor was derived from a human donor in good health (CMV status not recorded). Some clones in this sample may be carry-over from other donors' samples. Here the chain combines TRBV19 and TRBJ1-2; no D gene can be assigned with confidence. The nucleotide sequence reads as follows: TGTGCCAGTAGCAAAATCTATGGCTACACCTTC. Translation gives CASSKIYGYTF.